This T cell receptor beta chain came from a study of blood T cell repertoires in COVID-19. Study-wide context: Both acute and convalescent COVID-19 samples were obtained from the United States, Italy and Spain. T cells, B-cell-depleted T cells, or PBMCs supplied cDNA or gDNA.

In the original workflow: Estimation of nucleated cell counts relied on the amplification of reference gene primers. Generated by immunoSEQ multiplex PCR, the TCRdb table keeps only in-frame clones and is missing some. That table furnishes V, J and clone size, whereas the DNA furnished D and trimming. The table shows about 240,000 clones, with approximately 88% occurring only once. The CDR3 is 13 residues long. Trimming removed 3 bases from V and 5 bases from J; junction bases left unmatched: 3. Looked up from germline, CDR1 is DFQATT and CDR2 is SNEGSKA (reference sequence). In this sample, this clone turned up a few times.

This sequence was found in a woman aged 25 to 39 with acute or convalescent COVID-19. The chain couples TRBV20-1 to TRBJ2-7; 11 nucleotides match TRBD2. The sequenced sample was peripheral blood. This CDR3 is CSASASGRHEQYF. The CDR3, as DNA: TGCAGTGCTAGTGCTAGCGGGAGGCACGAGCAGTACTTC.